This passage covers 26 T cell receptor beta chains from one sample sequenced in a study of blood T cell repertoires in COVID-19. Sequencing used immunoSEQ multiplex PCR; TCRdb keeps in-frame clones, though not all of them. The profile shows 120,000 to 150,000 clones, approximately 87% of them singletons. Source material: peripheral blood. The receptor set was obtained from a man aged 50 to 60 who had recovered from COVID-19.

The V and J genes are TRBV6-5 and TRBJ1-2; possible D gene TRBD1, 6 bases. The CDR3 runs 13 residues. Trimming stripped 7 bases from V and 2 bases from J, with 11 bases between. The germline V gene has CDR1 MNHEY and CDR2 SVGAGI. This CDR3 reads CASTSTGNYGYTF. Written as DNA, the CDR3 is TGTGCCAGCACCAGCACAGGGAACTATGGCTACACCTTC.

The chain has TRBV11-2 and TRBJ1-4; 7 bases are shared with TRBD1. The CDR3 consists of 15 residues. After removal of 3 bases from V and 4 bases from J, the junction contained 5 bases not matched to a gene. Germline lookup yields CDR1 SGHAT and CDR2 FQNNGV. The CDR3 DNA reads TGTGCCAGCAGCTTTGGGACAGCCTATAATGAAAAACTGTTTTTT. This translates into CASSFGTAYNEKLFF.

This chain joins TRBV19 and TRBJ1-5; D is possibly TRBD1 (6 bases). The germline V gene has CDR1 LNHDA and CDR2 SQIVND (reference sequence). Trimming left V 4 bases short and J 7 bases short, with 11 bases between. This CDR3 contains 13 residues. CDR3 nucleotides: TGTGCCAGTAGTAACCAGGGGAACCAGCCCCAGCATTTT. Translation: CASSNQGNQPQHF.

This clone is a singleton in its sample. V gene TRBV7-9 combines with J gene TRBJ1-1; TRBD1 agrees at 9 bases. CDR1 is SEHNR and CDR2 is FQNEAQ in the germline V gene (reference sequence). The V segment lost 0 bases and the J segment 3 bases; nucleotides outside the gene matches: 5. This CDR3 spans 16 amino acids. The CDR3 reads CASSLAFRDRDTEAFF. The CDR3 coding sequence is TGTGCCAGCAGCTTAGCTTTCCGGGACAGGGACACTGAAGCTTTCTTT.

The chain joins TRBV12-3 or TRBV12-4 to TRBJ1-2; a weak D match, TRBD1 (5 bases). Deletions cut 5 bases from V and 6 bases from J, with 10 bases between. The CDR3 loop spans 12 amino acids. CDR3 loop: CASSQGSNGYTF. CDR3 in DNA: TGTGCCAGCAGTCAGGGCTCCAATGGCTACACCTTC.

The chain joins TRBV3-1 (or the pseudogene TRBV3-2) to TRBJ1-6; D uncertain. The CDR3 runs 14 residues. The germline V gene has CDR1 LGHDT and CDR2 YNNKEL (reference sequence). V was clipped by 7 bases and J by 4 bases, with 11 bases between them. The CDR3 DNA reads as TGTGCCAGCAACCTCGGGAATTATAATTCACCCCTCCACTTT. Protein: CASNLGNYNSPLHF.

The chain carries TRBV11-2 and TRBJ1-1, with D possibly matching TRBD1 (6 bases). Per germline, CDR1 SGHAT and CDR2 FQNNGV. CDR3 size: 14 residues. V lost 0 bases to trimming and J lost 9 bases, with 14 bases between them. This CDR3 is CASSLDVKGGKAFF. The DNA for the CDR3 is TGTGCCAGCAGCTTAGATGTAAAGGGGGGGAAAGCTTTCTTT.

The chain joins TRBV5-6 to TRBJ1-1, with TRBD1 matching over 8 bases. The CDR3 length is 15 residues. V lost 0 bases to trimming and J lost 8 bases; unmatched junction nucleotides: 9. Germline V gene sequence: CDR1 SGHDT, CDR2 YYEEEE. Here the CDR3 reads CASSLGYQGAAEAFF. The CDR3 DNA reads TGTGCCAGCAGCTTGGGTTACCAGGGGGCAGCGGAAGCTTTCTTT.

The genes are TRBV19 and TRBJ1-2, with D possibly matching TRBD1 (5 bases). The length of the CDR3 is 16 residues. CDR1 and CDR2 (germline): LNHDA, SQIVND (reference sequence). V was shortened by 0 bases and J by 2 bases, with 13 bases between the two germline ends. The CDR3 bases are TGTGCCAGTAGTATAGAGCCCAGGCGGGGGAACTATGGCTACACCTTC. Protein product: CASSIEPRRGNYGYTF.

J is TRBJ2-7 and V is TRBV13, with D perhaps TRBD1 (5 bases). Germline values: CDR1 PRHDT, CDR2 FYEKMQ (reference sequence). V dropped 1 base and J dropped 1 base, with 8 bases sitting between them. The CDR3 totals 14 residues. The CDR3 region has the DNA TGTGCCAGCAGCTTAGCAGGGTTGTCCTACGAGCAGTACTTC. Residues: CASSLAGLSYEQYF.

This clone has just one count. DNA for the CDR3: TGCGCCAGCAGCCAAGGGCGGGGGGGCCGGGCAGATACGCAGTATTTT. Translation: CASSQGRGGRADTQYF. The V gene is TRBV4-1, the J gene TRBJ2-3; TRBD2 aligns across 9 bases. V lost 1 base and J lost 4; bases outside the gene matches: 6. The germline V gene encodes CDR1 MGHRA and CDR2 YSYEKL. This CDR3 has 16 residues.

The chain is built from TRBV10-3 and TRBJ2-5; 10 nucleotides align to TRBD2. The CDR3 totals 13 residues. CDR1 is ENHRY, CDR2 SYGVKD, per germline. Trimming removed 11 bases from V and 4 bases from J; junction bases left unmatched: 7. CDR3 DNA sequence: TGTGCCTCGGCCCCTAGCGGGGGAGAGACCCAGTACTTC. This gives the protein CASAPSGGETQYF.

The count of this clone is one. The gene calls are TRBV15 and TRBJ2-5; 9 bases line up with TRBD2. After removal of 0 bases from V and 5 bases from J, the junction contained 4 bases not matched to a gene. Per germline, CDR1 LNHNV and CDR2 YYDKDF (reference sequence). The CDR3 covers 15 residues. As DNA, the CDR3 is TGTGCCACCAGCAGAGAGGCTAGCGGGGCGGAGACCCAGTACTTC. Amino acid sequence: CATSREASGAETQYF.

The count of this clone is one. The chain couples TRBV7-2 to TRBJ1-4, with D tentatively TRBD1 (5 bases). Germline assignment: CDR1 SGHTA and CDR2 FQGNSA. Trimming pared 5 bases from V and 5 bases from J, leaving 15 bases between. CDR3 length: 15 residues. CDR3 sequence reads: CASSQGGMINEKLFF. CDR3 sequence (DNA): TGTGCCAGCAGCCAGGGAGGGATGATAAATGAAAAACTGTTTTTT.

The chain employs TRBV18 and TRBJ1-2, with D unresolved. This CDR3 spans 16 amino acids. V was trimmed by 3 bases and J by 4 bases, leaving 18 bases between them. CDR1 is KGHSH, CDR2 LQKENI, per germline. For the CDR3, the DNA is TGTGCCAGCTCACCGGGCGGGAATACGGCGTCCTATGGCTACACCTTC. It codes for CASSPGGNTASYGYTF.

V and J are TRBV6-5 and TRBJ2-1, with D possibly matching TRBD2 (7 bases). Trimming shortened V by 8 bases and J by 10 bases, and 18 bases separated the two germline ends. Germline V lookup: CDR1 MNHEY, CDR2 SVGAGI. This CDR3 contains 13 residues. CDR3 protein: CASVWGGRREQFF. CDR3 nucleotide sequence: TGTGCCAGCGTTTGGGGGGGCAGGAGGGAGCAGTTCTTC.

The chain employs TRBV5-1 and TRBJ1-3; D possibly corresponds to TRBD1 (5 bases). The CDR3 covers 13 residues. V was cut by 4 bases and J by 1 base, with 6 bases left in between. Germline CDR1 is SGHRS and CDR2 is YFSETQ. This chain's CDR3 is CASSGTSGNTIYF. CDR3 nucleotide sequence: TGCGCCAGCAGCGGGACTTCTGGAAACACCATATATTTT.

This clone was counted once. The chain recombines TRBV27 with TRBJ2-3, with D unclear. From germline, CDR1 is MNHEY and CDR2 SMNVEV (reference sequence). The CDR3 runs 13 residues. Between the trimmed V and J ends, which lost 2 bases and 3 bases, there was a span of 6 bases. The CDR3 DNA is TGTGCCAGCAGTTTAGCTAGGACAGATACGCAGTATTTT. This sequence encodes CASSLARTDTQYF.

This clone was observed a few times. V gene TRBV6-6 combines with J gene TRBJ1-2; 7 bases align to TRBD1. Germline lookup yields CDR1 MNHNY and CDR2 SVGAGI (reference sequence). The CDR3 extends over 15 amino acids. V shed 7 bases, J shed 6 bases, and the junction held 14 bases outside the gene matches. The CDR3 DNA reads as TGTGCCAGCAAACTACTACAGACAGGGAGCGATGGCTACACCTTC. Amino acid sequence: CASKLLQTGSDGYTF.

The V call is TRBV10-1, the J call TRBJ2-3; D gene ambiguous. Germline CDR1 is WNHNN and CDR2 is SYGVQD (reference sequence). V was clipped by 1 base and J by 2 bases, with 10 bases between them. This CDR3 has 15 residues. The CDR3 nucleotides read TGCGCCAGCAGTGAGTTTTCAGGATACACAGATACGCAGTATTTT. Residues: CASSEFSGYTDTQYF.

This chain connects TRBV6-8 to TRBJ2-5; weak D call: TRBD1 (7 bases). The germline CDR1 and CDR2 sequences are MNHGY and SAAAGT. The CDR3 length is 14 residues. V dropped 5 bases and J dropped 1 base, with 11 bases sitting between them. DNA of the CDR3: TGTGCCAGCAGTGGAGGGACAGCCCAAGAGACCCAGTACTTC. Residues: CASSGGTAQETQYF.

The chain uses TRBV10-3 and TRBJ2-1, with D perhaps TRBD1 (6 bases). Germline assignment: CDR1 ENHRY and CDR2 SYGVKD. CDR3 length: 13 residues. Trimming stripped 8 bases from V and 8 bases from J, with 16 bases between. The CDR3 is CAIRAEQGHEQFF. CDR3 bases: TGTGCCATCCGTGCTGAACAGGGACATGAGCAGTTCTTC.

The CDR3 region is CASSLQGAEWHF. In nucleotides, the CDR3 is TGCGCCAGCAGTTTACAGGGGGCCGAGTGGCATTTT. V is TRBV5-1 and J is TRBJ1-5; 9 bases are a match to TRBD1. V was clipped by 5 bases and J by 15 bases; unmatched bases: 9. Germline CDR1 SGHRS, CDR2 YFSETQ. The CDR3 sequence is 12 residues long.

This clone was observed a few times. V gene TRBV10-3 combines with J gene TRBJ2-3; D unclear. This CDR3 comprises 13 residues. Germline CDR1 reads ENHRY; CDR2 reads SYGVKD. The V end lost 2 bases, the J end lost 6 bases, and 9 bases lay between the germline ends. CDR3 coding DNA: TGTGCCATCAGTGAGCCCCCAGTGGATACGCAGTATTTT. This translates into CAISEPPVDTQYF.

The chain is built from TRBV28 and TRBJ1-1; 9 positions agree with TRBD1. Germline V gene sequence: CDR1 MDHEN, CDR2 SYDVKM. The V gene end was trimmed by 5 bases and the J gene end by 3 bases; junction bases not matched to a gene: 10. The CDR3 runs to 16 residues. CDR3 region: CASSETYRTGDTEAFF. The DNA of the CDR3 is TGTGCCAGCAGTGAAACCTATAGGACAGGGGACACTGAAGCTTTCTTT.

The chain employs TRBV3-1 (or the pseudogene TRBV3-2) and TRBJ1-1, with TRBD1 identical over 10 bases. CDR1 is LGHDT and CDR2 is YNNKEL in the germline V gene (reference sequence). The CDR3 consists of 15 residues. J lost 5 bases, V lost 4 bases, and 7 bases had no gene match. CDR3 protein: CASSPGTGVGTEAFF. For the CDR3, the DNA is TGTGCCAGCAGCCCAGGGACAGGGGTAGGGACTGAAGCTTTCTTT.